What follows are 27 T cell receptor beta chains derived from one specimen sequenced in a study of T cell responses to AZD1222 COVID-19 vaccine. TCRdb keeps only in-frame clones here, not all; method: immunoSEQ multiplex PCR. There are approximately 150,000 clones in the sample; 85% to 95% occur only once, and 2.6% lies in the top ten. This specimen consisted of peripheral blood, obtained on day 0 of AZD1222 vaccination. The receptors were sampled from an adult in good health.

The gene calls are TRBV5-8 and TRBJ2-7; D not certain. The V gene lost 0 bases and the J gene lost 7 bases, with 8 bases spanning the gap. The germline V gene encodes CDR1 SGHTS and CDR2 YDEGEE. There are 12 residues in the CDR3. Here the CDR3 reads CASSLVLGEQYF. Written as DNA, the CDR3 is TGTGCCAGCAGCTTGGTTTTGGGAGAGCAGTACTTC.

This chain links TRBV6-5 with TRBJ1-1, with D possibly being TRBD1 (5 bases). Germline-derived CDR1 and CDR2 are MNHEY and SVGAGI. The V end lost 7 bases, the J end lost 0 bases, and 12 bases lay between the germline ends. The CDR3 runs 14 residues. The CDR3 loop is CASNIQGLNTEAFF. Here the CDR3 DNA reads TGTGCCAGCAATATTCAGGGTCTGAACACTGAAGCTTTCTTT.

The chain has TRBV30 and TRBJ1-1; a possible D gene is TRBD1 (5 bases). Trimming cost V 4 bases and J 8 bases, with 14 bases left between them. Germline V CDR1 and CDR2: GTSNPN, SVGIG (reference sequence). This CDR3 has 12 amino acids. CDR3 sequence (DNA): TGTGCCTGGACCACGCTGGGGGGGGAAGCTTTCTTT. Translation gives CAWTTLGGEAFF.

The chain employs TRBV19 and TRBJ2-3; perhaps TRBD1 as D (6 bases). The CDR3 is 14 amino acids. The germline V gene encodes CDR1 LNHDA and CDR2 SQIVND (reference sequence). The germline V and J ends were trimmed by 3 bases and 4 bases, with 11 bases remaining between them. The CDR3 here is CASSMTGLSDTQYF. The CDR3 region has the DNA TGTGCCAGTAGTATGACAGGACTCTCAGATACGCAGTATTTT.

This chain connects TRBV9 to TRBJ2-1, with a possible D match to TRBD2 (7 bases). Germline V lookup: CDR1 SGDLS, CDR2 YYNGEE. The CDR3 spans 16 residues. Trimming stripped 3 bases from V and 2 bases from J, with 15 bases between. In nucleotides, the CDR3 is TGTGCCAGCAGCGCTTTGGGGGGGCCGACCTACAATGAGCAGTTCTTC. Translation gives CASSALGGPTYNEQFF.

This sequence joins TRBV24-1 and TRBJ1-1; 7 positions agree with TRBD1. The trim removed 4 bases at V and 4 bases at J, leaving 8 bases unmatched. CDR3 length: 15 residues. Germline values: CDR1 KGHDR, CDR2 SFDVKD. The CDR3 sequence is CATSDSRGGSTEAFF. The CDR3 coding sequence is TGTGCCACCAGTGACTCCAGGGGGGGGAGCACTGAAGCTTTCTTT.

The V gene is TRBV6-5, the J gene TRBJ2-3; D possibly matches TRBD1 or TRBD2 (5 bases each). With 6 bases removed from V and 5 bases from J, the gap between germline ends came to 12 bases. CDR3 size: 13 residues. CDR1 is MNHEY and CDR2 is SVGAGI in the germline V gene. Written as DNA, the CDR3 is TGTGCCAGCAGACGGGACCTACTAGATACGCAGTATTTT. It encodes CASRRDLLDTQYF.

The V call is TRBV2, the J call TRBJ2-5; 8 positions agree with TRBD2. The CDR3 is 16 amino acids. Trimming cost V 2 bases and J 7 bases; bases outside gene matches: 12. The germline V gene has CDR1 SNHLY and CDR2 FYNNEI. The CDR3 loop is CASSEPGLVGFVTQYF. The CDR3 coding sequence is TGTGCCAGCAGTGAACCGGGACTAGTAGGGTTCGTGACCCAGTACTTC.

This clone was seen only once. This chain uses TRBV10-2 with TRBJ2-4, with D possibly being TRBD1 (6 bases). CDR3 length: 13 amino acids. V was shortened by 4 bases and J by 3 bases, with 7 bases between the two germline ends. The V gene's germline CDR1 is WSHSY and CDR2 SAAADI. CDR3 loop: CASSGGGKNIQYF. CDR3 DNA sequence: TGCGCCAGCAGTGGAGGGGGCAAAAACATTCAGTACTTC.

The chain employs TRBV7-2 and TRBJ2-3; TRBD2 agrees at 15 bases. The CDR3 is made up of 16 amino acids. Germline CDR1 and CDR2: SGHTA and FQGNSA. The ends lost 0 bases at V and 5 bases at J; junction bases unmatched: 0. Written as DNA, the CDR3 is TGTGCCAGCAGCTTAGCGGGACTAGCGGGAGGAGATACGCAGTATTTT. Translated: CASSLAGLAGGDTQYF.

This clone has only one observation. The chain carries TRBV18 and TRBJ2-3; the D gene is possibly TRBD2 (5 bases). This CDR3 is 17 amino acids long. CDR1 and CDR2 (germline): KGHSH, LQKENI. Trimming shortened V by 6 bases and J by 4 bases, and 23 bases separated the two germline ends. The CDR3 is CASSPSPGTPGADTQYF. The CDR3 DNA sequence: TGTGCCAGCTCCCCGAGCCCGGGAACACCTGGGGCAGATACGCAGTATTTT.

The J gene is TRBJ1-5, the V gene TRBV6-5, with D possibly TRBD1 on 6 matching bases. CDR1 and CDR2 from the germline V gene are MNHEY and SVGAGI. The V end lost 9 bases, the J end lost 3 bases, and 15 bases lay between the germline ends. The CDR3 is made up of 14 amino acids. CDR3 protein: CASGQGTANQPQHF. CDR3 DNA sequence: TGTGCCAGTGGTCAGGGGACTGCCAATCAGCCCCAGCATTTT.

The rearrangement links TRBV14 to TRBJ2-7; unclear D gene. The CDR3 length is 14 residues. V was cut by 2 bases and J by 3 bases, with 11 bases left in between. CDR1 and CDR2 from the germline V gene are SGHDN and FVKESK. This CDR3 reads CASSQRNRDYEQYF. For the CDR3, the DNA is TGTGCCAGCAGCCAACGCAACAGAGACTACGAGCAGTACTTC.

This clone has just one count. The chain's CDR3 is CASMLQQANYGYTF. As DNA, the CDR3 is TGTGCCAGCATGCTACAGCAAGCTAACTATGGCTACACCTTC. This sequence joins TRBV2 and TRBJ1-2; D is ambiguous. Trimming pared 7 bases from V and 0 bases from J, leaving 12 bases between. There are 14 residues in the CDR3. The germline CDR1 and CDR2 sequences are SNHLY and FYNNEI. Complete variable domain (other parts from reference TRBV2 and TRBJ1-2): EPEVTQTPSHQVTQMGQEVILRCVPISNHLYFYWYRQILGQKVEFLVSFYNNEISEKSEIFDDQFSVERPDGSNFTLKIRSTKLEDSAMYFCASMLQQANYGYTFGSGTRLTVV.

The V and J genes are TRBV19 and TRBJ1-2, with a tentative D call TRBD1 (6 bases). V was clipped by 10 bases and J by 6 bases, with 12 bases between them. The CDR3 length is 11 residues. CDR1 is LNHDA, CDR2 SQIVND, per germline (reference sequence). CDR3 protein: CATTGYNGYTF. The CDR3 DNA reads TGTGCCACTACAGGGTATAATGGCTACACCTTC.

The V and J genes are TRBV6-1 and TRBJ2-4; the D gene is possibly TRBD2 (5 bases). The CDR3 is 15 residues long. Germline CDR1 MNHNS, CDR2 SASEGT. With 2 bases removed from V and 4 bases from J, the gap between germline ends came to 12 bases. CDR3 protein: CASSERGDWKNIQYF. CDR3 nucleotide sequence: TGTGCCAGCAGTGAACGGGGAGACTGGAAAAACATTCAGTACTTC.

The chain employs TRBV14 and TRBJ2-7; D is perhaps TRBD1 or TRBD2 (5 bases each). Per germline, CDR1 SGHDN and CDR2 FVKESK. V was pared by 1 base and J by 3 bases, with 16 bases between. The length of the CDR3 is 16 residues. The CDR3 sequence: CASSQGSGQGNYEQYF. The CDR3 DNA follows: TGTGCCAGCAGCCAAGGGAGCGGTCAGGGAAACTACGAGCAGTACTTC.

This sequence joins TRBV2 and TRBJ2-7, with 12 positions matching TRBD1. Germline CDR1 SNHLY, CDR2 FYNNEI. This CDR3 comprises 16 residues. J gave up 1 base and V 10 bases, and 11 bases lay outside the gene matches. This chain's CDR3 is CATQGQGALSSYEQYF. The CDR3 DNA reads TGTGCCACTCAGGGACAGGGGGCCCTCTCTTCCTACGAGCAGTACTTC.

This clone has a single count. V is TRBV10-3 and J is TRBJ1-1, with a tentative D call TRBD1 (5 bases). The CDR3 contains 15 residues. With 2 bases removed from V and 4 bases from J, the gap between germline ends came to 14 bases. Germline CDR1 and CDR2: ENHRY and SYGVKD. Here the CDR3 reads CAISEGAGLSTEAFF. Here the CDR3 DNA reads TGTGCCATCAGTGAGGGGGCAGGCCTTTCCACTGAAGCTTTCTTT.

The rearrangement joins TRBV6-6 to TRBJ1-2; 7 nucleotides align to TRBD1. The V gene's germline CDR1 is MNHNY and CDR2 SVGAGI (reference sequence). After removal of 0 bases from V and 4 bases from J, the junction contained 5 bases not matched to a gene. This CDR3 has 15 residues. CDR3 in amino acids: CASSYSMGQIYGYTF. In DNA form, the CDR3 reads TGTGCCAGCAGTTACTCGATGGGACAGATCTATGGCTACACCTTC.

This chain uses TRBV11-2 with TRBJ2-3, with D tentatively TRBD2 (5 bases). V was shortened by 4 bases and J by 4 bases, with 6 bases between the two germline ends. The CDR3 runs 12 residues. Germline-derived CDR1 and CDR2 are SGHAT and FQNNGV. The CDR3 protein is CASSSLADTQYF. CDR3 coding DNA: TGTGCCAGCAGCTCACTAGCAGATACGCAGTATTTT.

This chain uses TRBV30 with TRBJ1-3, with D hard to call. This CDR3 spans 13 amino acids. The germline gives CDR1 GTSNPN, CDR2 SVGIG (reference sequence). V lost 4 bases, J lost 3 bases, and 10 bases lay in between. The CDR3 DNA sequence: TGTGCCTGGACAAGGACGGATGGAAACACCATATATTTT. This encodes CAWTRTDGNTIYF.

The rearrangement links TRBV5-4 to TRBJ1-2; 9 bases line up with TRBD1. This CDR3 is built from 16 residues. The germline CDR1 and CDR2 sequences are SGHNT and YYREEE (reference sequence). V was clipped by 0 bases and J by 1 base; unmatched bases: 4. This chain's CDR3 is CASSLGPGQGNYGYTF. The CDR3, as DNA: TGTGCCAGCAGCTTGGGACCGGGACAGGGTAACTATGGCTACACCTTC.

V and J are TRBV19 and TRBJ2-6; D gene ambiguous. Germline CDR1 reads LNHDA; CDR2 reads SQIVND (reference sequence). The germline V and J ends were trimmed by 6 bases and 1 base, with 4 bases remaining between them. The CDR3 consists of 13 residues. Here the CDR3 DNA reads TGTGCCAGTAGAGTGTCTGGGGCCAACGTCCTGACTTTC. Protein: CASRVSGANVLTF.

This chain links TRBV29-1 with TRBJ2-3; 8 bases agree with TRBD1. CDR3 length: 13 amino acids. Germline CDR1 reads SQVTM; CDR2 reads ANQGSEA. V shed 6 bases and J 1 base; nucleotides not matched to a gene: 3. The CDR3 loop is CSVTDRGTDTQYF. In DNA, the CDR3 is TGCAGCGTGACGGACAGGGGCACAGATACGCAGTATTTT.

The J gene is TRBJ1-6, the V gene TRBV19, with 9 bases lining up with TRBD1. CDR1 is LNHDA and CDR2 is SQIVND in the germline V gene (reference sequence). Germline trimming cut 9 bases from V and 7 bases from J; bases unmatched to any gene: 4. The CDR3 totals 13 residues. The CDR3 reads CASQDRGNSPLHF. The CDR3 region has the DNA TGTGCCAGCCAGGACAGGGGAAATTCACCCCTCCACTTT.

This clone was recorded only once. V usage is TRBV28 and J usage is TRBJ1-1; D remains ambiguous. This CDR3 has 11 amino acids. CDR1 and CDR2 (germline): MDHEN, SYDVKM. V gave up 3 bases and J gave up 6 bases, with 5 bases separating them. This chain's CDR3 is CASSFGSEAFF. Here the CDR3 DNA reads TGTGCCAGCAGTTTTGGCTCTGAAGCTTTCTTT.